This TCR beta chain originates from a study of identical twins. In germline, CDR1 is LGHNA, CDR2 YSLEER. The CDR3 sequence is 15 residues long. Trimming cost V 0 bases and J 15 bases; bases outside gene matches: 10. Everyone who donated was a healthy Caucasian. Study-wide results and caveats: The study found that models underestimated out-of-frame TCR alpha sharing in monozygotic twins.

This clonotype has ten or more counts. Its target is unknown. TCRdb re-derived calls from the 5' RACE reads in MiXCR, one entry per CDR3 protein. The profile shows approximately 260,000 distinct CDR3 sequences, 6.5% to 9.5% of them singletons. These same records also appear under a second study, on yellow fever vaccine responses in identical twins. From that paper: Twins' vaccine T cell responses were reported to seem partly convergent and partly personalized.

The chain has TRBV4-3 and TRBJ2-1, with 11 bases fitting TRBD2. This TCR was recovered from a woman between 18 and 29 years old in good health. Sequenced sample: CD8+ T cells sorted from blood. The CDR3 spells CASSQDGGSGRVRFF. Here the CDR3 DNA reads TGCGCCAGCAGCCAAGACGGGGGTAGCGGGAGGGTTAGGTTCTTC.